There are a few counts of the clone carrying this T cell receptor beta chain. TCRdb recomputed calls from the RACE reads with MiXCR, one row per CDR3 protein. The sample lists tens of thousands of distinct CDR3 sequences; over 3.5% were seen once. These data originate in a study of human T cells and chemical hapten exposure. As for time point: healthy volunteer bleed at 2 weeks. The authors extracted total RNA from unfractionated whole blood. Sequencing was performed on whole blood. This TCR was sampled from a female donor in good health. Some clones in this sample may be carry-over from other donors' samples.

CDR3 DNA sequence: TGTGCCAGCAGCCAAGATCCCGGGGGAGCTTTCTTT. This sequence encodes CASSQDPGGAFF. The chain recombines TRBV3-1 with TRBJ1-1; maybe TRBD1 (5 bases). This CDR3 is built from 12 residues. V lost 0 bases and J lost 10, with 9 bases in between. Germline-derived CDR1 and CDR2 are LGHDT and YNNKEL (reference sequence).